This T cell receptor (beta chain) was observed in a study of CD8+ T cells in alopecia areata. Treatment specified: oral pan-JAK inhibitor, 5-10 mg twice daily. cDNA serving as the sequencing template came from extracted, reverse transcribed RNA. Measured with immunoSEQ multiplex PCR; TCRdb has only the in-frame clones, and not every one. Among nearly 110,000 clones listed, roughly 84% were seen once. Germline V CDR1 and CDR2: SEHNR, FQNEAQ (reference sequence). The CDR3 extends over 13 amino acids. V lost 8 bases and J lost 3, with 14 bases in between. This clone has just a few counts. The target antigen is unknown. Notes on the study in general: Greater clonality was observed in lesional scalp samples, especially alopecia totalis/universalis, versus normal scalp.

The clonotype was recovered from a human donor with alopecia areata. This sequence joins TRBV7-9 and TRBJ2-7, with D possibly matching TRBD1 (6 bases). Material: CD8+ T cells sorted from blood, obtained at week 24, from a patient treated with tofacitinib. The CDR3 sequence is CASEGQHNYEQYF. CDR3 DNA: TGTGCCAGCGAAGGACAGCACAACTACGAGCAGTACTTC.